The 11 T cell receptor beta chains reported below all come from one sample, sequenced in a study of STAT3 mutations in large granular lymphocyte leukemia. Study-level findings and limits: At least one immunodominant TCR beta clonotype appeared in every T-cell large granular lymphocyte leukemia patient.

Some clones are missing from TCRdb's copy, which holds only in-frame ones; the method was immunoSEQ multiplex PCR. The sample holds around 13,000 clones; over 70% are singletons and the top ten take approximately 56%. For these TCRs, the target antigens are not known. Sample: peripheral blood mononuclear cells. All receptors derive from a man in his sixties with T-cell large granular lymphocyte leukemia. Some clones in this sample may be carry-over from other donors' samples.

The rearrangement uses TRBV6-1 and TRBJ1-6, with D unclear. V lost 0 bases and J lost 8, with 5 bases in between. From germline, CDR1 is MNHNS and CDR2 SASEGT. The CDR3 has 13 amino acids. The CDR3 DNA sequence: TGTGCCAGCAGTGAAGCGGGAGATTCACCCCTCCACTTT. Its protein product is CASSEAGDSPLHF.

V gene TRBV9 combines with J gene TRBJ1-2, with D possibly being TRBD1 (5 bases). Germline V gene data show CDR1 as SGDLS and CDR2 as YYNGEE. With 1 base removed from V and 3 bases from J, the gap between germline ends came to 13 bases. The CDR3 consists of 15 residues. The CDR3 DNA follows: TGTGCCAGCAGCGTAACCGTTCGGGGGGACTATGGCTACACCTTC. This translates into CASSVTVRGDYGYTF.

The chain links TRBV30 to TRBJ2-5; D remains unclear. Trimming stripped 0 bases from V and 5 bases from J, with 10 bases between. CDR3 length: 13 residues. Germline CDR1 and CDR2: GTSNPN and SVGIG (reference sequence). The CDR3 bases are TGTGCCTGGAGTGTTCGCATTAGGGAGACCCAGTACTTC. Its protein is CAWSVRIRETQYF.

The V gene is TRBV28, the J gene TRBJ2-7; a possible D gene is TRBD1 (5 bases). V was pared by 7 bases and J by 2 bases, with 15 bases between. Looked up from germline, CDR1 is MDHEN and CDR2 is SYDVKM. The CDR3 consists of 14 residues. As DNA, the CDR3 is TGTGCCAGCATTCCTGGGGCAGTGGCCTACGAGCAGTACTTC. Its translation: CASIPGAVAYEQYF.

CDR3 amino acids: CASSLEVAGGGYGYTF. DNA for the CDR3: TGCGCCAGCAGCTTGGAGGTGGCAGGGGGGGGCTATGGCTACACCTTC. The J gene is TRBJ1-2, the V gene TRBV5-1; 7 bases align to TRBD1. The length of the CDR3 is 16 residues. Germline values: CDR1 SGHRS, CDR2 YFSETQ. V lost 0 bases to trimming and J lost 4 bases; unmatched junction nucleotides: 9.

The chain recombines TRBV6-1 with TRBJ2-7, with 8 bases fitting TRBD2. There are 12 residues in the CDR3. Germline CDR1 is MNHNS and CDR2 is SASEGT. V dropped 5 bases and J dropped 10; count of bases not matched to a gene: 7. The CDR3 DNA follows: TGTGCCAGCAGTCAAATCGGGGGGGTACAGTACTTC. Its protein product is CASSQIGGVQYF.

The rearrangement joins TRBV5-8 to TRBJ1-1, with D possibly being TRBD1 (5 bases). The V gene lost 6 bases and the J gene lost 8 bases, with 23 bases spanning the gap. Germline assignment: CDR1 SGHTS and CDR2 YDEGEE. This CDR3 has 15 residues. The DNA of the CDR3 is TGTGCCAGCACTCCTCGTTGGGGCCGGACCGGCGAAGCTTTCTTT. Translation gives CASTPRWGRTGEAFF.

V and J are TRBV6-1 and TRBJ2-7, with 7 bases lining up with TRBD2. The CDR3 extends over 15 amino acids. Germline CDR1 MNHNS, CDR2 SASEGT. V was pared by 4 bases and J by 2 bases, with 8 bases of the junction left unmatched. The CDR3 is CASSAGSGPAYEQYF. In DNA, the CDR3 is TGTGCCAGCAGTGCGGGTAGCGGGCCGGCCTACGAGCAGTACTTC.

A few counts support this clone. The gene calls are TRBV5-1 and TRBJ2-7; 7 bases line up with TRBD2. V shed 3 bases and J 3 bases; nucleotides not matched to a gene: 12. Germline CDR1 is SGHRS and CDR2 is YFSETQ. The CDR3 extends over 16 amino acids. The CDR3 DNA sequence: TGCGCCAGCAGCTCAGGCCACGGACTAGGGCTCTACGAGCAGTACTTC. The encoded protein is CASSSGHGLGLYEQYF.

The sample holds one count of this clone. The genes are TRBV4-3 and TRBJ2-2; 8 bases match TRBD2. The J segment lost 6 bases and the V segment lost 3 bases, leaving 3 bases of the junction unmatched. This CDR3 contains 14 residues. Germline V gene sequence: CDR1 LGHNA, CDR2 YSLEER. CDR3 bases: TGCGCCAGCAGCCACGCGGGACTAGCCGGGGAGCTGTTTTTT. Translation gives CASSHAGLAGELFF.

The J gene is TRBJ2-7, the V gene TRBV5-8; 9 bases line up with TRBD1. There are 16 residues in the CDR3. CDR1 is SGHTS, CDR2 YDEGEE, per germline. Germline trimming cut 3 bases from V and 1 base from J; bases unmatched to any gene: 8. Written as DNA, the CDR3 is TGTGCCAGCAGCTACCGATCCGGGACAGGGTCCTACGAGCAGTACTTC. Translating gives CASSYRSGTGSYEQYF.